A selection of T cell receptor beta chains follows, all from one sample in a study of post-analysis software for immune sequencing data. TCRdb fed the PCR reads into MiXCR, producing one record per CDR3 protein. The sample records approximately 770,000 distinct CDR3 sequences, 35% to 55% being singletons. Sequenced sample: blood. The receptors derive from a girl aged 10 to 17 with multiple sclerosis. Each CDR3 is given with its conserved first and last residue. Each record gives: V gene, clone size, D gene, J gene, CDR3 protein, CDR3 DNA. A D gene is named only where the DNA matches it firmly. For some rows the clone size is stated as once, few or many, or as a class when expanded; others skip it.

TRBV20-1	NA	TRBD2	TRBJ2-1	CSAPAGALNEQFF	TGCAGTGCTCCTGCGGGAGCGTTGAATGAGCAGTTCTTC
TRBV4-3	NA	NA	TRBJ1-2	CASSQDTKGTANPSDYGYTF	TGCGCCAGCAGCCAAGATACCAAAGGGACGGCAAATCCCTCCGACTATGGCTACACCTTC
TRBV29-1	NA	NA	TRBJ2-5	CSALRSPQETQYF	TGCAGCGCACTTCGGAGCCCCCAGGAGACCCAGTACTTC
TRBV28	NA	TRBD2	TRBJ2-1	CASSPRDYIYNEQFF	TGTGCCAGCAGTCCAAGGGACTACATCTACAATGAGCAGTTCTTC
TRBV6-6	NA	NA	TRBJ1-4	CASSRGRATNEKLFF	TGTGCCAGCAGCCGTGGACGCGCAACTAATGAAAAACTGTTTTTT
TRBV5-8	NA	NA	TRBJ2-7	CASSLVTTVVYEQYF	TGTGCCAGCAGCTTGGTCACCACCGTTGTCTACGAGCAGTACTTC
TRBV20-1	few	NA	TRBJ2-1	CSARVTTDEQFF	TGCAGTGCTAGAGTCACTACGGATGAGCAGTTCTTC
TRBV10-3	many	TRBD2	TRBJ2-3	CATLAGTSTDTQYF	TGTGCCACCCTAGCGGGTACTAGCACAGATACGCAGTATTTT
TRBV12-3/TRBV12-4	few	TRBD2	TRBJ2-1	CATRGESYNEQFF	TGTGCCACCCGGGGGGAGTCCTACAATGAGCAGTTCTTC
TRBV6-1	NA	TRBD2	TRBJ2-7	CASSGRTTSGRAEQYF	TGTGCCAGCAGTGGACGGACGACTAGCGGGAGAGCCGAGCAGTACTTC
TRBV6-5	NA	NA	TRBJ2-5	CASSYSMSGRQETQYF	TGTGCCAGCAGTTACTCGATGTCAGGAAGACAAGAGACCCAGTACTTC
TRBV15	NA	TRBD1	TRBJ2-7	CATSRARGTGEHEQYF	TGTGCCACCAGCAGAGCAAGGGGCACAGGGGAGCACGAGCAGTACTTC